Listed here are 19 T cell receptor beta chains from one sample, sequenced in a study of CD8 T cells in Susac syndrome. About 0.5 to 1 ug RNA was reverse transcribed with random hexamers. TCRdb redid the calling of the immunoSEQ multiplex PCR reads with MiXCR, one entry per CDR3 protein. In the table there are some 200,000 distinct CDR3 sequences, roughly 95% of which are singletons. The sample taken for sequencing was CD4+ T cells from PBMCs. Receptors originate from a human donor with Susac syndrome.

The chain couples TRBV7-9 to TRBJ1-3, with a possible D match to TRBD1 (5 bases). Germline V gene lookup returns CDR1 SEHNR and CDR2 FQNEAQ (reference sequence). V gave up 9 bases and J gave up 1 base, with 7 bases separating them. The length of the CDR3 is 12 residues. In DNA form, the CDR3 reads TGTGCCAGTCAGGGTTCTGGAAACACCATATATTTT. Translation gives CASQGSGNTIYF.

This chain uses TRBV12-3 or TRBV12-4 with TRBJ2-5; D not certain. This CDR3 region has 12 residues. The ends were cut back, 1 base at V and 5 bases at J, with 5 bases in the middle. CDR3 loop: CASSLEWETQYF. CDR3 nucleotides: TGTGCCAGCAGTTTAGAGTGGGAGACCCAGTACTTC.

The rearrangement uses TRBV30 and TRBJ2-7; 7 nucleotides align to TRBD1. Germline V CDR1 and CDR2: GTSNPN, SVGIG (reference sequence). CDR3 length equals 12 residues. V lost 5 bases to trimming and J lost 2 bases; unmatched junction nucleotides: 3. CDR3 bases: TGTGCCTGGCACAGGGGACCCTACGAGCAGTACTTC. It codes for CAWHRGPYEQYF. The variable domain in full, completed from reference TRBV30 and TRBJ2-7, reads SQTIHQWPATLVQPVGSPLSLECTVEGTSNPNLYWYRQAAGRGLQLLFYSVGIGQISSEVPQNLSASRPQDRQFILSSKKLLLSDSGFYLCAWHRGPYEQYFGPGTRLTVT.

The chain has TRBV2 and TRBJ2-3; perhaps D is TRBD1 or TRBD2 (5 bases each). V was trimmed by 6 bases and J by 0 bases, leaving 10 bases between them. Looked up from germline, CDR1 is SNHLY and CDR2 is FYNNEI. The CDR3 totals 14 residues. CDR3 protein: CASSRGASTDTQYF. The CDR3 nucleotides are TGTGCCAGCAGCCGGGGCGCGAGCACAGATACGCAGTATTTT.

This chain joins TRBV9 and TRBJ1-2, with D perhaps TRBD1 (5 bases). This CDR3 region has 14 residues. Trimming removed 0 bases from V and 2 bases from J, with 8 bases in between. Germline V gene sequence: CDR1 SGDLS, CDR2 YYNGEE. The CDR3, as DNA: TGTGCCAGCAGCGTAGTTACAGGAAACTATGGCTACACCTTC. Translation: CASSVVTGNYGYTF.

The chain links TRBV27 to TRBJ1-2; tentative D call: TRBD1 (6 bases). This CDR3 has 11 residues. The germline CDR1 and CDR2 sequences are MNHEY and SMNVEV (reference sequence). The V gene lost 7 bases and the J gene lost 5 bases, with 8 bases spanning the gap. CDR3 bases: TGTGCCAGCAAGACAGGATATGGCTACACCTTC. Translation: CASKTGYGYTF.

This clonotype was detected once. The rearrangement uses TRBV5-4 and TRBJ1-1, with D possibly being TRBD1 (5 bases). The CDR3 is made up of 14 amino acids. Trimming removed 1 base at V and 1 base at J, with 8 bases between. Germline assignment: CDR1 SGHNT and CDR2 YYREEE (reference sequence). This CDR3 reads CASSLSQGNTEAFF. CDR3 coding DNA: TGTGCCAGCAGCTTGAGTCAGGGGAACACTGAAGCTTTCTTT.

The chain couples TRBV7-2 to TRBJ2-7; D might be TRBD1 (6 bases). CDR1 and CDR2 from the germline V gene are SGHTA and FQGNSA. V was trimmed by 5 bases and J by 1 base, leaving 12 bases between them. This CDR3 has 14 amino acids. CDR3 residues: CASSTGQSSYEQYF. The DNA of the CDR3 is TGTGCCAGCAGCACAGGACAGAGTTCCTACGAGCAGTACTTC.

V usage is TRBV29-1 and J usage is TRBJ1-2; D ambiguous. The V gene lost 1 base and the J gene lost 5 bases, with 11 bases spanning the gap. Germline-derived CDR1 and CDR2 are SQVTM and ANQGSEA. This CDR3 contains 13 residues. CDR3: CSVEGGQTYGYTF. CDR3 DNA: TGCAGCGTTGAAGGTGGGCAGACGTATGGCTACACCTTC.

The chain combines TRBV27 with TRBJ2-7; the D is unclear. The CDR3 has 14 residues. Between the trimmed V and J ends, which lost 6 bases and 2 bases, there was a span of 14 bases. CDR1 and CDR2 (germline): MNHEY, SMNVEV (reference sequence). The CDR3, as DNA: TGTGCCAGCAGCCCCGCAACAGCTACCTACGAGCAGTACTTC. Translating gives CASSPATATYEQYF.

The J gene is TRBJ1-3, the V gene TRBV20-1; no clear D gene. Per the germline V gene, CDR1 is DFQATT and CDR2 is SNEGSKA (reference sequence). The V end lost 0 bases, the J end lost 0 bases, and 6 bases lay between the germline ends. The CDR3 is 14 amino acids. In DNA form, the CDR3 reads TGCAGTGCTAGAGACGGAAGCTCTGGAAACACCATATATTTT. Residues: CSARDGSSGNTIYF.

Written as DNA, the CDR3 is TGCAGTGCTGCATCGGGGATGTACGCTTTCTTT. Amino acids: CSAASGMYAFF. The chain links TRBV20-1 to TRBJ1-1; D not resolved. The germline CDR1 and CDR2 sequences are DFQATT and SNEGSKA (reference sequence). The CDR3 runs to 11 residues. V lost 5 bases and J 11 bases, leaving 15 bases between the germline ends.

The chain combines TRBV20-1 with TRBJ2-1; tentative D call: TRBD2 (5 bases). Per germline, CDR1 DFQATT and CDR2 SNEGSKA (reference sequence). The CDR3 has 16 amino acids. V dropped 3 bases and J dropped 8 bases, with 23 bases sitting between them. CDR3 DNA sequence: TGCAGTGCTAGGGACTGGGGTAGGCTAGCAAACGATGAGCAGTTCTTC. Its protein product is CSARDWGRLANDEQFF.

The CDR3 spells CSVVLSLQGEAFF. The CDR3 DNA is TGCAGCGTTGTGTTGAGCCTACAGGGTGAAGCTTTCTTT. The chain uses TRBV29-1 and TRBJ1-1; tentative D call: TRBD1 (6 bases). The germline CDR1 and CDR2 sequences are SQVTM and ANQGSEA. With 4 bases removed from V and 7 bases from J, the gap between germline ends came to 16 bases. The CDR3 length is 13 residues.

The chain recombines TRBV20-1 with TRBJ2-5; 10 nucleotides agree with TRBD2. Germline trimming cut 2 bases from V and 4 bases from J; bases unmatched to any gene: 4. The CDR3 contains 14 residues. CDR1 and CDR2 from the germline V gene are DFQATT and SNEGSKA (reference sequence). CDR3 protein: CSARQGTSVETQYF. CDR3 DNA: TGCAGTGCTAGACAGGGGACTAGCGTAGAGACCCAGTACTTC.

The chain couples TRBV5-1 to TRBJ2-5; a weak D match, TRBD1 (6 bases). This CDR3 has 14 amino acids. Germline V lookup: CDR1 SGHRS, CDR2 YFSETQ. The V end lost 1 base, the J end lost 5 bases, and 12 bases lay between the germline ends. The CDR3 nucleotides are TGCGCCAGCAGCTTGCGGACAGTGGAGGAGACCCAGTACTTC. Residues: CASSLRTVEETQYF.

This chain links TRBV19 with TRBJ2-3; 9 nucleotides align to TRBD1. V shed 9 bases, J shed 1 base, and the junction held 5 bases outside the gene matches. Germline-derived CDR1 and CDR2 are LNHDA and SQIVND (reference sequence). This CDR3 has 14 residues. The CDR3 DNA follows: TGTGCCAGACGTTGGACAGGGGGCACAGATACGCAGTATTTT. This encodes CARRWTGGTDTQYF.

The V and J genes are TRBV30 and TRBJ1-1; no clear D. Germline V lookup: CDR1 GTSNPN, CDR2 SVGIG (reference sequence). The V end lost 5 bases, the J end lost 1 base, and 8 bases lay between the germline ends. CDR3 length: 12 residues. This CDR3 is CAWLAQNTEAFF. As DNA, the CDR3 is TGTGCCTGGTTGGCCCAGAACACTGAAGCTTTCTTT.

The chain combines TRBV7-3 with TRBJ2-2; either TRBD1 or TRBD2 may supply D (5 bases each). Germline assignment: CDR1 SGHTA and CDR2 FQGTGA. Deletions cut 5 bases from V and 5 bases from J, with 15 bases between. The CDR3 covers 15 residues. CDR3 loop: CASSPRGPPTGELFF. The CDR3 DNA reads TGTGCCAGCAGCCCTAGGGGACCACCTACCGGGGAGCTGTTTTTT.